This T cell receptor beta chain was observed in a study of OX40 agonist ivuxolimab in advanced cancers. Findings of the study overall: CD4+ T cells averaged fewer expanded clones than CD8+ T cells.

TCRdb's copy holds only in-frame clones and misses some; the assay was immunoSEQ multiplex PCR. The sample includes 65,000 to 90,000 clones, around 82% of them seen just once. CDR3 length: 14 residues. CDR1 SGHNT and CDR2 YYREEE come from the germline V gene (reference sequence). The V gene lost 2 bases and the J gene lost 2 bases, with 9 bases spanning the gap. To note about this clone: Its target is unknown.

The rearrangement uses TRBV5-4 and TRBJ2-3, with unresolved D. This sequence originates from an adult with an advanced solid tumor such as melanoma, head and neck, liver or kidney cancer. The sequences come from CD4+ or CD8+ T cells sorted from blood, collected in a trial of the OX40 agonist ivuxolimab. CDR3 nucleotide sequence: TGTGCCAGCAGCTTCCCGGGTACCACAGATACGCAGTATTTT. The encoded protein is CASSFPGTTDTQYF. The full variable domain, its missing parts supplied by reference TRBV5-4 and TRBJ2-3, is ETGVTQSPTHLIKTRGQQVTLRCSSQSGHNTVSWYQQALGQGPQFIFQYYREEENGRGNFPPRFSGLQFPNYSSELNVNALELDDSALYLCASSFPGTTDTQYFGPGTRLTVL.